The entry below gives a single T cell receptor beta chain sequence along with its context. No antigen is known for it. Other DNA sequences in the sample encode the same CDR3. The record originates from a study of cytomegalovirus exposure and HLA in healthy donors. Study as a whole: For the roughly 400 genotyped donors, over 80% fell within the Caucasian-associated ancestry cluster.

Study findings and constraints: Within the data, a cluster of highly shared sequence variants was likely a sequencing artifact. No immune exposure information besides CMV serostatus was available. In presence/absence analyses, roughly uniform sequencing depth across donors was assumed.

Both 60 Vbeta primers and 13 Jbeta primers went into the PCR. Profiling relied on immunoSEQ multiplex PCR, and the TCRdb table lists in-frame clones only, not all of them. The table includes more than 150,000 clones, around 72% detected once. Germline values: CDR1 SGHTA, CDR2 FQGNSA. Trimming removed 5 bases from V and 1 base from J, with 8 bases in between. The CDR3 contains 13 residues. The receptor's source is a woman between 50 and 59 years old in good health and CMV-seropositive. The chain joins TRBV7-2 to TRBJ1-1; TRBD1 is a possible D gene (5 bases). The sequencing sample was made of PBMCs. The CDR3 DNA sequence: TGTGCCAGCAGCCTAGACAGGAACACTGAAGCTTTCTTT. This encodes CASSLDRNTEAFF.